This is a list of T cell receptor beta chains from one sample in a study of cytomegalovirus exposure and HLA in healthy donors. Assay used: immunoSEQ multiplex PCR; TCRdb lists only in-frame clones, some missing. The table records some 170,000 clones, over 65% of them present only once. The sequenced sample was PBMCs. These receptors were collected from a man younger than 35 in good health and CMV-seropositive. CDR3s leave out the opening cysteine and the closing phenylalanine or tryptophan. Each record gives: V gene, CDR3 protein.

V gene: TRBV13
CDR3 protein: ASSLGLAGGGETQY

V gene: TRBV19
CDR3 protein: GGGTGNTIY

V gene: TRBV11-3
CDR3 protein: ASSLGSLVAEAF

V gene: TRBV13
CDR3 protein: ASSLGAGPGELF

V gene: TRBV6-6
CDR3 protein: ASTFGGLSSGNTIY

V gene: TRBV5-4
CDR3 protein: ASSLATANEAF

V gene: TRBV6-6
CDR3 protein: ASSLRQGAKNIQY

V gene: TRBV5-1
CDR3 protein: ASSSLRTGSFTDTQY

V gene: TRBV5-6
CDR3 protein: ASSLEDSGYT

V gene: TRBV7-9
CDR3 protein: ASSPSGTARDTQY

V gene: TRBV29-1
CDR3 protein: SVATGNRGTEAF

V gene: TRBV2
CDR3 protein: ASSLDRGDPEAF

V gene: TRBV27
CDR3 protein: ASEGGGYYGYT

V gene: TRBV18
CDR3 protein: ASSPPTVNYGYT

V gene: TRBV2
CDR3 protein: ASMGRTGESTEAF

V gene: TRBV7-8
CDR3 protein: ASSLEWGQPGYT

V gene: TRBV6-5
CDR3 protein: ASRPGTRRTGELF

V gene: TRBV28
CDR3 protein: ATTRQNTEAF

V gene: TRBV18
CDR3 protein: ASSPPGGMNTEAF

V gene: TRBV14
CDR3 protein: ASSQPRGLVNTQY

V gene: TRBV11-3
CDR3 protein: ASSLGGTAGNTIY

V gene: TRBV18
CDR3 protein: ASSPNGGANQPQH

V gene: TRBV7-2
CDR3 protein: ASSSDRYQETQY

V gene: TRBV7-9
CDR3 protein: ASSQELDWTDTQY

V gene: TRBV9
CDR3 protein: ASSVERTHDSNQPQH

V gene: TRBV7-8
CDR3 protein: ASTLSPRGGQETQY

V gene: TRBV6-1
CDR3 protein: ASSDSWTVNNEQF

V gene: TRBV28
CDR3 protein: ASSFGGSPLNTEAF

V gene: TRBV19
CDR3 protein: ASGGISGNTIY

V gene: TRBV19
CDR3 protein: ASSGGDTEAF

V gene: TRBV30
CDR3 protein: AWTLEETQY

V gene: TRBV19
CDR3 protein: ASLASPYNEQF

V gene: TRBV10-3
CDR3 protein: ATAKGDTEAF

V gene: TRBV2
CDR3 protein: ASSGTANTEAF

V gene: TRBV5-6
CDR3 protein: ASSSDRFPDTIY

V gene: TRBV30
CDR3 protein: AGDRGKAF

V gene: TRBV6-6
CDR3 protein: ASSTTTKGEVEKLF